A selection of T cell receptor beta chains follows, all from one sample in a study of Graves' ophthalmopathy and Graves' hyperthyroidism. TCRdb re-called the multiplex PCR reads through MiXCR, storing one row per CDR3 protein. Seen here are 500,000 to 600,000 distinct CDR3 sequences, roughly 39% observed once, and the top ten hold 3.5% to 5%. Sequencing was done on a sample of peripheral blood or thyroid tissue (not recorded which). These receptors were collected from an adult man with Graves' hyperthyroidism. The CDR3 runs from the conserved cysteine through the conserved F or W.

TRBJ2-7 | TRBV12-3/TRBV12-4 | CASRRDRYEQYF
TRBJ2-7 | TRBV7-9 | CASGAASYEQYF
- | TRBV29-1 | CSVLYNEQFF
TRBJ1-2 | TRBV28 | CASRVCGYTF
TRBJ1-1 | TRBV25-1 | CASSPPVGQRYTEAFF
TRBJ2-7 | TRBV7-9 | CASSSLAGGPLSSYEQYF
TRBJ1-2 | TRBV19 | CASQGGRGNFYGYTF
TRBJ2-7 | TRBV5-1 | CASSFGLATNEQYF
TRBJ2-7 | TRBV20-1 | CSARDGRVAGYHEQYF
TRBJ2-7 | TRBV4-1 | CASSQAPRLAGPHEQYF
TRBJ2-5 | TRBV7-2 | CASSLFRESNF
TRBJ1-1 | TRBV12-3/TRBV12-4 | CASSSSGWTEAFF
TRBJ2-7 | TRBV7-9 | CASSIGTSGGNEQYF
TRBJ2-7 | TRBV29-1 | CSGTGTSDYEQYF
TRBJ2-7 | TRBV19 | CASSLGAGGGEQYF
TRBJ2-7 | TRBV15 | CATSSLGAVEQYF
TRBJ1-5 | TRBV27 | CASSPQGAINQPQHF
TRBJ2-7 | TRBV19 | CASSIAGTSYKQYF
TRBJ2-7 | TRBV7-9 | CASSLGGTISYEQYF
TRBJ2-7 | TRBV7-8 | CASSPHGEIDEQYF
TRBJ2-1 | TRBV7-2 | CASSQVSGNEQFF
TRBJ1-4 | TRBV29-1 | CSVPTGEKLFF
TRBJ2-7 | TRBV5-6 | CASSTAGGEQYF
TRBJ2-5 | TRBV7-9 | CASSLAASGQETQYF
TRBJ2-5 | TRBV24-1 | CATSDPVRDRGETQYF
TRBJ1-2 | TRBV9 | CASSVVGAGTTGYTF
TRBJ2-2 | TRBV7-3 | CASSEEANTGELFF
TRBJ1-4 | TRBV7-8 | CASSLLAATNEKLFF
TRBJ1-5 | TRBV13 | CASSSRTGEGNQPQHF
TRBJ2-2 | TRBV7-8 | CASSLIAGGLTGELFF
TRBJ2-3 | TRBV2 | CASSEERTGGADTQYF
TRBJ1-1 | TRBV29-1 | CSVGTAVGNTEAFF
TRBJ1-5 | TRBV28 | CASSFDQPQHF
TRBJ2-5 | TRBV11-2 | CASSKSPEETQYF
TRBJ2-5 | TRBV29-1 | CSAPGMETQYF
TRBJ2-2 | TRBV10-3 | CAIQGTANTGELFF
TRBJ1-2 | TRBV7-9 | CASSSLPAAGSGGYTF
TRBJ2-7 | TRBV7-9 | CASSLAGGTIHYEQYF
TRBJ2-5 | TRBV13 | CASRRTGRRFSETQYF
TRBJ1-5 | TRBV10-3 | CAISESEGSYSNQPQHF
TRBJ1-1 | TRBV7-6 | CASSLRAGGGEAFF
TRBJ2-2 | TRBV9 | CASSVLSSGSAGELFF